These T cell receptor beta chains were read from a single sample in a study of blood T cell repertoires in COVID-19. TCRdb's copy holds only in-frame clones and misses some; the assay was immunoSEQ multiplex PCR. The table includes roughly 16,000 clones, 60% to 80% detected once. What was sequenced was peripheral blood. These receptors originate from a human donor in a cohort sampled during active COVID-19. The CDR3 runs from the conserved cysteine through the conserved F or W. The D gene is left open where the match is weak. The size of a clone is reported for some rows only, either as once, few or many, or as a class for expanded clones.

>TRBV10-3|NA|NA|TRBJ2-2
TGTGCCATCAGTGAGTCGCTCGGAGGCACCGGGGAGCTGTTTTTT
CAISESLGGTGELFF
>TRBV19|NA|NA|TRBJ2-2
TGTGCCAGCCGGCGGGCCACCGGGGAGCTGTTTTTT
CASRRATGELFF
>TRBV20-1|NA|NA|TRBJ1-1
TGCAGTGCTAGGTCTGGAGGAGCTTTCTTT
CSARSGGAFF
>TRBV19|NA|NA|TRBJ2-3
TGTGCCAGTAGTGTGAGGGCGGAGACAGATACGCAGTATTTT
CASSVRAETDTQYF
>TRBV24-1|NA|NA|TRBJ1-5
TGTGCCACCAGTGACCCGGCGAGTGGCGGTGGTCAGCCCCAGCATTTT
CATSDPASGGGQPQHF
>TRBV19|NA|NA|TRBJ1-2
TGTGCCAGTACCGCATTCCCCTCCGGGACTAACTATGGCTACACCTTC
CASTAFPSGTNYGYTF
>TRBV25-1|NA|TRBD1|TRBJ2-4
TGTGCCAGCGGAGCTGCGGGACAGGGGGAATACATTCAGTACTTC
CASGAAGQGEYIQYF
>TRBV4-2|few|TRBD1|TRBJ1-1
TGTGCCAGCAGCCAAGAAAGGACAGGCAAAGCTTTCTTT
CASSQERTGKAFF
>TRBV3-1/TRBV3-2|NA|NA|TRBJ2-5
TGTGCCAGCAGCCAAGAGGTGTCTAGCGCGTACCAAGAGACCCAGTACTTC
CASSQEVSSAYQETQYF
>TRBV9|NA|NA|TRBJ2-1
TGTGCCAGCGGAAGGACAGTTAATGAGCAGTTCTTC
CASGRTVNEQFF
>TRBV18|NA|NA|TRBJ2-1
TGTGCCAGCTCACCCGGGACGGCCGGGGGTGAGCAGTTCTTC
CASSPGTAGGEQFF
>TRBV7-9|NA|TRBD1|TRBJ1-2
TGTGCCAGCAGCTTAAAGCCCCCCGACAGGGATGAGAATGGCTACACCTTC
CASSLKPPDRDENGYTF
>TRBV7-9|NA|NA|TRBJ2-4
TGTGCCAGCAGCTTAGGTGGCGGGTTAGCCAAAAACATTCAGTACTTC
CASSLGGGLAKNIQYF
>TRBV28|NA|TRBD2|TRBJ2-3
TGTGCCAGCAGTTCCCCTTTCTCCCTCAGCGGGACCACAGATACGCAGTATTTT
CASSSPFSLSGTTDTQYF
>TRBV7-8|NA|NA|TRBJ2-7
TGTGCCAGCAGCCTCTACTCGGGACAAGTCTACGAGCAGTACTTC
CASSLYSGQVYEQYF